This is a list of T cell receptor beta chains from one sample in a study of blood T cell repertoires in COVID-19. The assay was immunoSEQ multiplex PCR, and TCRdb's table has in-frame clones only and misses some. There are 35,000 to 45,000 clones in the sample; approximately 80% occur only once, and roughly 5.7% lies in the top ten. Input material: peripheral blood. These receptors were taken from a man aged 50-60 years with active COVID-19. The CDR3 runs from the conserved cysteine through the conserved F or W. The order of the fields is V gene, D gene, CDR3 protein. D genes are given only for firm matches.

TRBV12-3/TRBV12-4 NA CASSPGTADTQYF
TRBV5-4 NA CASSLEPLREETQYF
TRBV5-6 TRBD1 CASSLGQGNEQFF
TRBV20-1 NA CSASPGGTEAFF
TRBV7-8 NA CASSLGLVRPNEQFF
TRBV5-4 NA CASSLAGINTEAFF
TRBV28 TRBD1 CASRVTGNEAFF
TRBV5-8 NA CASSQRARTNTGELFF
TRBV9 NA CASSVDLGYGTDTQYF
TRBV9 NA CASSVGLRTLNTGELFF
TRBV5-4 TRBD1 CASSLLGTGHLSGNTIYF
TRBV9 TRBD1 CASTVDERSLGQDYGYTF
TRBV7-9 NA CASSLHGAAGELFF
TRBV5-1 TRBD1 CASSSRGLANEKLFF
TRBV7-2 NA CASSLERRLKYEQYF
TRBV7-2 NA CASRHDTGELFF
TRBV6-2/TRBV6-3 NA CASSYWGSNTEAFF
TRBV7-2 TRBD1 CASSSGQAGNSPLHF
TRBV7-2 TRBD2 CASSSQLAGVGIFYEQYF
TRBV7-3 NA CASSPSLGANVLTF
TRBV29-1 TRBD2 CSVEEPEGTSGYEQFF
TRBV9 TRBD2 CASSVGLAGYEQYF
TRBV5-1 NA CASSLRFIVGGTDTQYF
TRBV7-3 TRBD1 CASSRRQGESPLHF
TRBV28 TRBD1 CASSDRGYEQYF
TRBV5-1 TRBD1 CASSSGQGATEAFF
TRBV5-6 TRBD2 CASSWGLAGLLF
TRBV18 NA CASRQLPNQPQHF
TRBV5-5 NA CASSPDNNQPQHF
TRBV19 TRBD1 CASRKTGDNTGELFF
TRBV11-3 NA CASSSLESYEQYF
TRBV5-6 TRBD1 CASNQRTGWQYF
TRBV20-1 NA CSASLPGSLSYEQYF
TRBV18 NA CASSLWTNSPLHF
TRBV28 NA CASSLSLRNEQFF
TRBV19 TRBD1 CASRDRGDTGELFF
TRBV7-2 TRBD2 CASSFLGLAGYNEQFF
TRBV6-5 TRBD2 CATSGLIRTDTQYF
TRBV9 TRBD2 CASSPGGQFKETQYF
TRBV14 TRBD2 CASSAQYGTSGETQYF
TRBV3-1/TRBV3-2 TRBD2 CASSQASGGGQSETQYF
TRBV5-1 NA CASSFGAGALGETQYF
TRBV11-3 NA CASSYGVGGGTGELFF